The present entry profiles one T cell receptor beta chain with its context. Its antigen remains unidentified. The data were produced by immunoSEQ multiplex PCR, yet TCRdb's version contains in-frame clones alone and is incomplete. The data contain around 690,000 clones, 90% of them singletons. This entry is derived from a study of shared clonotypes between healthy human individuals. Study background: Donors consisted of two women and three men between 18 and 49. General study findings and limits: Larger richness was generally estimated for naive than memory subsets. In this cohort, only blood was sampled, and tissue repertoires likely differ.

In germline, CDR1 is LNHNV, CDR2 YYDKDF (reference sequence). The CDR3 totals 15 residues. V was cut by 1 base and J by 8 bases, with 14 bases left in between. The chain recombines TRBV15 with TRBJ1-4, with D unresolved. The sequence derives from a man in his late teens or twenties in good health. Some clones in this sample may be carry-over from other donors' samples. The specimen sequenced was memory CD8+ T cells from PBMCs. Subset in this sample: CD45RO+ cells pooled with CCR7-negative TemRA cells. CDR3 nucleotide sequence: TGTGCCACCAGCAGAGGGGATAGGGAGGACGAAAAACTGTTTTTT. Translation: CATSRGDREDEKLFF.